The rows below give T cell receptor beta chains drawn from one sample of a study of radiotherapy plus CTLA-4 blockade in lung cancer. Profiled with immunoSEQ multiplex PCR; TCRdb holds only in-frame clones, not every one. Of more than 95,000 clones in the sample, 75% to 80% are singletons; the top ten hold roughly 5.2%. The sample was peripheral blood, taken from a patient treated with radiotherapy plus ipilimumab. The receptor source for this set is a human donor with non-small cell lung cancer who had a partial response to radiotherapy plus ipilimumab. Both conserved end residues are part of each CDR3. D genes are given only for firm matches. Where a row states a size, it is once, few, many or the class of an expanded clone; other rows omit it.

clone_size: .
v_call: TRBV5-1
d_call: .
j_call: TRBJ1-1
cdr3_aa: CASSSSGLLVTEAFF
cdr3_nt: TGCGCCAGCAGCTCGTCAGGGTTGTTAGTGACTGAAGCTTTCTTT

clone_size: once
v_call: TRBV29-1
d_call: TRBD2
j_call: TRBJ2-1
cdr3_aa: CSVEGRVAGGGNGQFF
cdr3_nt: TGCAGCGTTGAAGGGCGGGTAGCGGGAGGGGGCAATGGGCAGTTCTTC

clone_size: .
v_call: TRBV5-4
d_call: .
j_call: TRBJ2-1
cdr3_aa: CASSPEGVSYNEQFF
cdr3_nt: TGTGCCAGCAGCCCAGAAGGGGTCTCCTACAATGAGCAGTTCTTC

clone_size: .
v_call: TRBV29-1
d_call: TRBD1
j_call: TRBJ2-7
cdr3_aa: CSVETGGPEQYF
cdr3_nt: TGCAGCGTTGAAACAGGGGGCCCCGAGCAGTACTTC

clone_size: .
v_call: TRBV4-2
d_call: .
j_call: TRBJ1-1
cdr3_aa: CASSRVTSEENTEAFF
cdr3_nt: TGTGCCAGCAGCCGGGTCACGTCAGAGGAAAACACTGAAGCTTTCTTT

clone_size: .
v_call: TRBV7-2
d_call: TRBD1
j_call: TRBJ1-2
cdr3_aa: CASSFSGQGSAGYTF
cdr3_nt: TGTGCCAGCAGCTTCTCCGGACAGGGCTCGGCTGGCTACACCTTC

clone_size: once
v_call: TRBV10-3
d_call: .
j_call: TRBJ2-7
cdr3_aa: CAISESGLAYEQYF
cdr3_nt: TGTGCCATCAGTGAGTCAGGACTGGCCTACGAGCAGTACTTC

clone_size: .
v_call: TRBV5-1
d_call: .
j_call: TRBJ2-7
cdr3_aa: CASSLALTGYEQYF
cdr3_nt: TGCGCCAGCAGCTTGGCCCTGACGGGCTACGAGCAGTACTTC

clone_size: .
v_call: TRBV4-1
d_call: .
j_call: TRBJ2-7
cdr3_aa: CASSQAASASSYEQYF
cdr3_nt: TGCGCCAGCAGCCAAGCGGCTAGCGCAAGCTCCTACGAGCAGTACTTC

clone_size: .
v_call: TRBV7-9
d_call: .
j_call: TRBJ2-5
cdr3_aa: CASSLQGQETQYF
cdr3_nt: TGTGCCAGCAGCTTACAGGGGCAAGAGACCCAGTACTTC

clone_size: .
v_call: TRBV2
d_call: TRBD1
j_call: TRBJ1-6
cdr3_aa: CASSGDRGNSPLHF
cdr3_nt: TGTGCCAGCAGTGGGGACAGGGGTAATTCACCCCTCCACTTT

clone_size: .
v_call: TRBV6-5
d_call: .
j_call: TRBJ1-1
cdr3_aa: CASNRDAMNTEAFF
cdr3_nt: TGTGCCAGCAACCGAGATGCGATGAACACTGAAGCTTTCTTT

clone_size: once
v_call: TRBV5-1
d_call: TRBD2
j_call: TRBJ2-4
cdr3_aa: CASSLSSGRTDIQYF
cdr3_nt: TGCGCCAGCAGCTTGTCTAGCGGGAGGACCGACATTCAGTACTTC

clone_size: .
v_call: TRBV5-1
d_call: TRBD2
j_call: TRBJ2-3
cdr3_aa: CASSLTGTSGSWGTDTQYF
cdr3_nt: TGCGCCAGCAGCCTCACGGGGACTAGCGGGAGTTGGGGCACAGATACGCAGTATTTT

clone_size: many
v_call: TRBV6-6
d_call: TRBD1
j_call: TRBJ1-2
cdr3_aa: CASNTGTGGLTGYTF
cdr3_nt: TGTGCCAGCAACACCGGGACAGGGGGCCTGACGGGCTACACCTTC

clone_size: .
v_call: TRBV28
d_call: TRBD1
j_call: TRBJ2-2
cdr3_aa: CASRPRGPGELFF
cdr3_nt: TGTGCCAGCAGGCCTAGGGGGCCCGGGGAGCTGTTTTTT

clone_size: .
v_call: TRBV11-3
d_call: TRBD2
j_call: TRBJ2-1
cdr3_aa: CASSLGLAGVVNEQFF
cdr3_nt: TGTGCCAGCAGCTTAGGACTAGCGGGAGTAGTCAATGAGCAGTTCTTC

clone_size: .
v_call: TRBV19
d_call: TRBD2
j_call: TRBJ2-2
cdr3_aa: CASKQSGTTGELFF
cdr3_nt: TGTGCCAGTAAACAAAGCGGGACCACCGGGGAGCTGTTTTTT

clone_size: .
v_call: TRBV9
d_call: .
j_call: TRBJ2-1
cdr3_aa: CASSVDRGTYNEQFF
cdr3_nt: TGTGCCAGCAGCGTAGACCGGGGGACCTACAATGAGCAGTTCTTC

clone_size: .
v_call: TRBV19
d_call: .
j_call: TRBJ1-5
cdr3_aa: CASSVDSTYIYSNQPQHF
cdr3_nt: TGTGCCAGTAGTGTTGACAGCACGTACATTTATAGCAATCAGCCCCAGCATTTT